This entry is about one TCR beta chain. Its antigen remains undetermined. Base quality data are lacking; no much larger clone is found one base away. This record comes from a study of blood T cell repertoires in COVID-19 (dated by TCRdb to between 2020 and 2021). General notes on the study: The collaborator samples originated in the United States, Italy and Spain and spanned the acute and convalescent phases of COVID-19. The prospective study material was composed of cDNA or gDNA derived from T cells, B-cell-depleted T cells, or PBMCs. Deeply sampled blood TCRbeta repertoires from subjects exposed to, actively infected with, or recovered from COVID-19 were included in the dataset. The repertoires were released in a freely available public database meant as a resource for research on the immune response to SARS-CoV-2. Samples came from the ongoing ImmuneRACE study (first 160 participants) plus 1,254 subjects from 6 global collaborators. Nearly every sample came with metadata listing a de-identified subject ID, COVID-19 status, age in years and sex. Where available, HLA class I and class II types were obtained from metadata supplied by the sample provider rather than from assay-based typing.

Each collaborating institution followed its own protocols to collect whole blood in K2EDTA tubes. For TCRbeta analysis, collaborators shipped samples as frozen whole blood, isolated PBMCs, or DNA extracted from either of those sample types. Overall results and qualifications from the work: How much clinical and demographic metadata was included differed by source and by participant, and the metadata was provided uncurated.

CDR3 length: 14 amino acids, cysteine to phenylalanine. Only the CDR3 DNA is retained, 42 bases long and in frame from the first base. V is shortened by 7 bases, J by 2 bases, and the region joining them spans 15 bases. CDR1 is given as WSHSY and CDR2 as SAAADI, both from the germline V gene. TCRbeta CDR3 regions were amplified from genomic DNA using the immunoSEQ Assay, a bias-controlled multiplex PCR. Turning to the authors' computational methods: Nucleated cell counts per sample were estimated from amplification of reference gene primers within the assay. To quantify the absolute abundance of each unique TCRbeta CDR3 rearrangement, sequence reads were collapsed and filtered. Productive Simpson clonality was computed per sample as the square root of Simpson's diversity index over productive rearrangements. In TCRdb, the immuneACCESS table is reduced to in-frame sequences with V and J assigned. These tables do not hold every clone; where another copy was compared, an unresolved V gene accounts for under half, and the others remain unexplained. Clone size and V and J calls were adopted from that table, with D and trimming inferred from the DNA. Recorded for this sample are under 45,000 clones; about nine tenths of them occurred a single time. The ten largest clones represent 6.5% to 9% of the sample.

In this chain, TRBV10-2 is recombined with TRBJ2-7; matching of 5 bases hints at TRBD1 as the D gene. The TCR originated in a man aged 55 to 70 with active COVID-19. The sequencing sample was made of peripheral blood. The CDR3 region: CASTKTRQTYEQYF. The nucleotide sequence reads TGCGCCAGCACCAAAACAAGACAGACCTACGAGCAGTACTTC.